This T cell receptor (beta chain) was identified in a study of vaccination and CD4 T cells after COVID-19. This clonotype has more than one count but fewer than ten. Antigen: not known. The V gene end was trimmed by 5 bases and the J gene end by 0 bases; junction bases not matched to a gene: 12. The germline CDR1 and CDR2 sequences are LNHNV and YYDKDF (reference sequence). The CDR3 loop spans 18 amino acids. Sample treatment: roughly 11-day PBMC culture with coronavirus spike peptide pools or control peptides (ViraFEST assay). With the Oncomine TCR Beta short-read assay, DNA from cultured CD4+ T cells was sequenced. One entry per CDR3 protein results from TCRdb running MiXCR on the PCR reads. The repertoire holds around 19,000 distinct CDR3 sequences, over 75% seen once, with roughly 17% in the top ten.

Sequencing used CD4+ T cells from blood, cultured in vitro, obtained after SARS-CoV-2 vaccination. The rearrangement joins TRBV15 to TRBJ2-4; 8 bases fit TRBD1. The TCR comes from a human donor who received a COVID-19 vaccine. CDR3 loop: CATSSTGAWMKAKNIQYF. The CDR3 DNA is TGTGCCACCAGCTCGACAGGGGCGTGGATGAAAGCCAAAAACATTCAGTACTTC. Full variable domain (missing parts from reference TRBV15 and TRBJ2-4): DAMVIQNPRYQVTQFGKPVTLSCSQTLNHNVMYWYQQKSSQAPKLLFHYYDKDFNNEADTPDNFQSRRPNTSFCFLDIRSPGLGDTAMYLCATSSTGAWMKAKNIQYFGAGTRLSVL.